This T cell receptor beta chain was identified during a study of cytomegalovirus exposure and HLA in healthy donors. In the case of this clone: The sample has other DNA sequences that encode this CDR3 too.

A multiplex PCR was run with 60 Vbeta primers and 13 Jbeta primers. Libraries were prepared by immunoSEQ multiplex PCR; TCRdb keeps only in-frame clonotypes and omits some of them. The table has roughly 82,000 clones, roughly 80% seen once; the top ten hold roughly 6.1%. This CDR3 has 13 amino acids. CDR1 and CDR2 (germline): MNHEY, SVGAGI. The V and J ends lost 6 bases and 4 bases, in that order; junction bases with no gene match: 4. The specimen was PBMCs. The chain has TRBV6-5 and TRBJ1-2; 8 nucleotides align to TRBD1. The TCR sequence derives from a woman aged 45-60 years in good health and CMV-seropositive. The CDR3 DNA reads as TGTGCCAGCAGGGACAGGGAAGCCTATGGCTACACCTTC. As protein: CASRDREAYGYTF.